This entry lists 12 T cell receptor beta chains sequenced from one sample in a study of T cells in Graves' hyperthyroidism and ophthalmopathy. The source material, RNA transcripts, was used to amplify TCR beta CDR3 regions. HTBI primers were used for first-round RT-PCR of the TCR CDR3. TCRdb re-called the multiplex PCR reads with MiXCR, one entry per CDR3 protein. The repertoire consists of a few hundred thousand distinct CDR3 sequences, with approximately 22% occurring once and the leading ten covering roughly 52%. Sequenced material: blood. Source of these receptors: a woman aged 50 to 60 with Graves' hyperthyroidism.

This chain uses TRBV5-4 with TRBJ2-7, with D possibly matching TRBD1 (5 bases). The CDR3 has 17 amino acids. Trimming stripped 3 bases from V and 4 bases from J, with 23 bases between. The germline V gene encodes CDR1 SGHNT and CDR2 YYREEE (reference sequence). In DNA form, the CDR3 reads TGTGCCAGCAGCTGGGGCACCGGGTCCCACAATTTTTACGAGCAGTACTTC. Translation gives CASSWGTGSHNFYEQYF. Variable domain in full (rest from reference TRBV5-4 and TRBJ2-7): ETGVTQSPTHLIKTRGQQVTLRCSSQSGHNTVSWYQQALGQGPQFIFQYYREEENGRGNFPPRFSGLQFPNYSSELNVNALELDDSALYLCASSWGTGSHNFYEQYFGPGTRLTVT.

In this sample, this clonotype turned up many times. The J gene is TRBJ2-3, the V gene TRBV7-9; 10 bases map to TRBD2. Germline V gives CDR1 SEHNR, CDR2 FQNEAQ (reference sequence). V lost 2 bases to trimming and J lost 2 bases; unmatched junction nucleotides: 10. The CDR3 extends over 18 amino acids. The chain's CDR3 is CASSLYIAGGLNTDTQYF. The CDR3 region has the DNA TGTGCCAGCAGCTTATATATAGCGGGAGGTCTAAACACAGATACGCAGTATTTT.

This clonotype has a count of ten or more. This sequence joins TRBV18 and TRBJ2-1; 10 bases align to TRBD2. The CDR3 extends over 16 amino acids. In germline, CDR1 is KGHSH, CDR2 LQKENI. Germline trimming cut 6 bases from V and 7 bases from J; bases unmatched to any gene: 12. The CDR3 bases are TGTGCCAGCTCCCGGGGAGCGGGAGGGCCTTGGAATGAGCAGTTCTTC. It translates to CASSRGAGGPWNEQFF.

This clonotype was counted ten times or more. The chain links TRBV5-1 to TRBJ2-1; the D gene could be TRBD1 or TRBD2 (5 bases each). The CDR3 is made up of 17 amino acids. With 0 bases removed from V and 6 bases from J, the gap between germline ends came to 19 bases. From germline, CDR1 is SGHRS and CDR2 YFSETQ. The CDR3 DNA sequence: TGCGCCAGCAGCTTGGCCGCCTCTGGACTGGGGCGCAATGAGCAGTTCTTC. This translates into CASSLAASGLGRNEQFF.

In its sample, this clonotype was seen many times. The J gene is TRBJ1-1, the V gene TRBV28; TRBD1 matches at 7 bases. V was clipped by 6 bases and J by 4 bases; unmatched bases: 8. Germline CDR1 reads MDHEN; CDR2 reads SYDVKM. The CDR3 totals 14 residues. Here the CDR3 reads CASRPRGILTEAFF. The CDR3 DNA reads as TGTGCCAGCAGACCCAGGGGGATCCTCACTGAAGCTTTCTTT.

In its sample, this clonotype was seen many times. CDR3 loop: CASSLKGARLAGVPSYEQYF. The CDR3 DNA follows: TGTGCCAGCAGCTTAAAGGGGGCTAGACTAGCGGGGGTACCCTCCTACGAGCAGTACTTC. The chain employs TRBV7-2 and TRBJ2-7; 12 bases map to TRBD2. With V trimmed by 2 bases and J by 0 bases, 14 bases remained unmatched. The CDR3 runs to 20 residues. The germline gives CDR1 SGHTA, CDR2 FQGNSA.

This clonotype was seen ten or more times. The chain uses TRBV13 and TRBJ1-5; no reliable D call. V lost 3 bases and J 4 bases, leaving 7 bases between the germline ends. CDR3 size: 13 residues. Germline V lookup: CDR1 PRHDT, CDR2 FYEKMQ (reference sequence). CDR3 region: CASSFGDNQPQHF. CDR3 coding DNA: TGTGCCAGCAGCTTCGGGGATAATCAGCCCCAGCATTTT. Together with reference TRBV13 and TRBJ1-5, the CDR3 gives the full variable domain: AAGVIQSPRHLIKEKRETATLKCYPIPRHDTVYWYQQGPGQDPQFLISFYEKMQSDKGSIPDRFSAQQFSDYHSELNMSSLELGDSALYFCASSFGDNQPQHFGDGTRLSIL.

This clonotype showed up many times. The chain recombines TRBV28 with TRBJ2-7, with a weak D call TRBD1 (5 bases). Between the trimmed V and J ends, which lost 5 bases and 3 bases, there was a span of 11 bases. CDR1 MDHEN and CDR2 SYDVKM come from the germline V gene. The CDR3 consists of 13 residues. The CDR3 nucleotides read TGTGCCAGCAGTCGACAGATGAGCTACGAGCAGTACTTC. The encoded protein is CASSRQMSYEQYF.

In this sample, this clonotype turned up many times. The gene calls are TRBV28 and TRBJ2-7; 8 nucleotides line up with TRBD2. The CDR3 has 17 residues. Germline loops: CDR1 MDHEN, CDR2 SYDVKM. V was clipped by 10 bases and J by 0 bases; unmatched bases: 17. In DNA, the CDR3 is TGTGCCACAGCTGGGGAGGCTAGCGGGCGAAGCTCCTACGAGCAGTACTTC. Its translation: CATAGEASGRSSYEQYF.

This clonotype was detected ten times or more. The rearrangement links TRBV27 to TRBJ2-2; D is ambiguous. CDR3 size: 15 residues. Trimming removed 5 bases at V and 1 base at J, with 11 bases between. The germline CDR1 and CDR2 sequences are MNHEY and SMNVEV (reference sequence). The CDR3 nucleotides read TGTGCCAGCAGTGCTTCTAGGGTGAACACCGGGGAGCTGTTTTTT. Translating gives CASSASRVNTGELFF.

The chain employs TRBV19 and TRBJ1-5; 8 positions agree with TRBD1. The CDR3 is 16 residues long. Germline V CDR1 and CDR2: LNHDA, SQIVND (reference sequence). J lost 4 bases, V lost 6 bases, and 11 bases had no gene match. CDR3 bases: TGTGCCAGTAGCGGCTATTTCCACAGGGGGAATCAGCCCCAGCATTTT. Translating gives CASSGYFHRGNQPQHF.

This clonotype has ten or more counts. The rearrangement joins TRBV2 to TRBJ2-7; D is perhaps TRBD2 (6 bases). Germline assignment: CDR1 SNHLY and CDR2 FYNNEI. The CDR3 length is 14 residues. V lost 6 bases and J lost 3, with 15 bases in between. This CDR3 reads CASSFGGVIYEQYF. CDR3 nucleotides: TGTGCCAGCAGCTTTGGCGGGGTGATCTACGAGCAGTACTTC.